A selection of T cell receptor beta chains follows, all from one sample in a study of T cells in Graves' hyperthyroidism and ophthalmopathy. TCRdb re-analysed the multiplex PCR reads in MiXCR, keeping a single row per CDR3 protein. The sample holds 700,000 to 850,000 distinct CDR3 sequences, 30% to 40% seen once. The material sequenced was blood. All receptors derive from a woman aged 40-49 years with Graves' hyperthyroidism. Both conserved end residues are part of each CDR3. The order of the fields is V gene, clone size, D gene, J gene, CDR3 DNA, CDR3 protein. D genes are given only for firm matches. Clone size is shown for a subset of rows, as once, few, many or a class of expanded clone.

>TRBV7-2|many|NA|TRBJ2-7
TGTGCCAGCAGCTTAGCCCGCTCTAAGCAGTACTTC
CASSLARSKQYF
>TRBV10-2|many|NA|TRBJ2-7
TGCGCCAGCACGGGGGTCGTCGGGGAGTCCTACGAGCAGTACTTC
CASTGVVGESYEQYF
>TRBV10-3|NA|TRBD1|TRBJ2-6
TGTGCCATCAGTGATCCGGGACAGGGGGCTTTAGCCAACGTCCTGACCTTC
CAISDPGQGALANVLTF
>TRBV7-2|many|NA|TRBJ2-5
TGTGCCAGCAGCGCGGCGGTCCAAGAGACCCAGTACTTC
CASSAAVQETQYF
>TRBV12-3/TRBV12-4|NA|NA|TRBJ1-5
TGTGCCAGCAGTTTACAGCGGGGGGATCAGCCCCAGCATTTT
CASSLQRGDQPQHF
>TRBV6-5|NA|NA|TRBJ2-6
TGTGCCAGCAGTTTTGGGGGGGGGCGCGGCGGGACTTTC
CASSFGGGRGGTF
>TRBV29-1|NA|TRBD2|TRBJ2-2
TGCAGCGTTTCGGGGGGGGCGAACACCGGGGAGCTGTTTTTT
CSVSGGANTGELFF
>TRBV7-9|few|NA|TRBJ2-3
TGTGCCAGCAGCCCCCCCACTACTAGCACAGATACGCAGTATTTT
CASSPPTTSTDTQYF
>TRBV10-1|many|NA|TRBJ2-5
TGCGCCAGCAGTGATCGGAATCTCCAAGAGACCCAGTACTTC
CASSDRNLQETQYF
>TRBV28|many|NA|TRBJ1-5
TGTGCCAGCAGTTCCGACGGGGAGAATCAGCCCCAGCATTTT
CASSSDGENQPQHF
>TRBV19|NA|TRBD2|TRBJ2-3
TGTGCCAGTTCGTGGGATCTAGCGGACACAGATACGCAGTATTTT
CASSWDLADTDTQYF
>TRBV6-5|few|NA|TRBJ1-4
TGTGCCAGCAGTCAAAGGACGGCCCTTAATGAAAAACTGTTTTTT
CASSQRTALNEKLFF
>TRBV20-1|many|NA|TRBJ1-5
TGCAGTGCGAAGGGGGGGAAGAAGGATCAGCCCCAGCATTTT
CSAKGGKKDQPQHF
>TRBV7-2|NA|TRBD1|TRBJ1-2
TGTGCCAGCAGCCTGGACCGGACAGGGGCCTATGGCTACACCTTC
CASSLDRTGAYGYTF
>TRBV24-1|NA|NA|TRBJ1-1
TGTGCCACCAGTGATACTCGGACAGATTTGTCGAGTCGGATTAATGAATGGGACACTGAAGCTTTCTTT
CATSDTRTDLSSRINEWDTEAFF
>TRBV18|NA|NA|TRBJ1-1
TGTGCCAGCTCATTTCAGGGGAACTCTGAAGCTTTCTTT
CASSFQGNSEAFF
>TRBV20-1|many|NA|TRBJ2-5
TGCAGTGCTTACGCGGGGACCGACCGGGAGACCCAGTACTTC
CSAYAGTDRETQYF
>TRBV20-1|NA|NA|TRBJ2-3
TGCAGTGCCAACCAAGGGAGCGGTGGGGCAGATACGCAGTATTTT
CSANQGSGGADTQYF
>TRBV20-1|few|NA|TRBJ2-7
TGCAGTGCTACAAAAACGTTAGCTGACGAGCAGTACTTC
CSATKTLADEQYF
>TRBV20-1|many|NA|TRBJ1-1
TGCAGTGCCCGAATGACAGAGAAGGGCACTGAAGCTTTCTTT
CSARMTEKGTEAFF
>TRBV4-2|NA|TRBD2|TRBJ2-3
TGTGCCAGCAGCCCTCTAGCGGGAGGCACAGATACGCAGTATTTT
CASSPLAGGTDTQYF
>TRBV2|once|NA|TRBJ1-2
TGTGCCAGCCCCGATAAACCGAGGATACGCTATGGCTACACCTTC
CASPDKPRIRYGYTF
>TRBV12-3/TRBV12-4|many|NA|TRBJ1-1
TGTGCCAGCAGTCCAAGGGGTATTTTGAACACTGAAGCTTTCTTT
CASSPRGILNTEAFF
>TRBV7-2|once|NA|TRBJ1-2
TGTGCCAGCAGCTTAGCATCGGAAGCTAACTATGGCTACACCTTC
CASSLASEANYGYTF
>TRBV28|NA|NA|TRBJ1-2
TGTGCCAGCACCCTGCTCCCCCATCCCTACACCTTC
CASTLLPHPYTF
>TRBV15|NA|TRBD1|TRBJ2-7
TGTGCCACCACGAAGACAGGGCCCCACGAGCAGTACTTC
CATTKTGPHEQYF
>TRBV7-8|few|TRBD1|TRBJ1-1
TGTGCCAGCAGCTTAGACATGGACAGGACCCTGTCCGAAGCTTTCTTT
CASSLDMDRTLSEAFF
>TRBV6-6|many|TRBD1|TRBJ1-3
TGTGCCAGCAGTTACTCGGGACAGGGTGGAGGAAACACCATATATTTT
CASSYSGQGGGNTIYF
>TRBV5-1|NA|TRBD1|TRBJ2-2
TGTGCCAGCAGATTGACAGGGGGTGACACCGGGGAGCTGTTTTTT
CASRLTGGDTGELFF
>TRBV10-2|NA|NA|TRBJ1-1
TGCGCCAGCAGGGCCAGGGCCGAAAACACTGAAGCTTTCTTT
CASRARAENTEAFF
>TRBV4-3|NA|NA|TRBJ1-2
TGCGCCAGCAGCCAAGAACACCGGGTAGACTATGGCTACACCTTC
CASSQEHRVDYGYTF
>TRBV10-2|many|NA|TRBJ2-2
TGCGCCAGCAAGGGACACCACCCCACCGGGGAGCTGTTTTTT
CASKGHHPTGELFF
>TRBV7-2|many|NA|TRBJ1-2
TGTGCCAGCGCCAACCTCCAACGGCTTACTAACTATGGCTACACCTTC
CASANLQRLTNYGYTF
>TRBV7-3|few|TRBD2|TRBJ2-3
TGTGCCAGCAGTGGCGGGGGGTCAGATACGCAGTATTTT
CASSGGGSDTQYF
>TRBV19|many|TRBD1|TRBJ1-2
TGTGCCAGTGTGACAGGGGACTATGGCTACACCTTC
CASVTGDYGYTF
>TRBV6-7|NA|TRBD2|TRBJ2-3
TGTGCCAGCAGTTACTCGGGGACTAGCGGGACCCGGGATACGCAGTATTTT
CASSYSGTSGTRDTQYF
>TRBV10-3|many|NA|TRBJ2-5
TGTGCCATCAGCAGGCAGGCTCAAGAGACCCAGTACTTC
CAISRQAQETQYF
>TRBV7-2|NA|NA|TRBJ2-7
TGTGCCAGCAGCTTAGAGGGAGGCGGGGCCCTGCACTACGAGCAGTACTTC
CASSLEGGGALHYEQYF
>TRBV14|NA|NA|TRBJ1-3
TGTGCCAGCAGCCCCCCGGGGTCTCGGGGAAACACCATATATTTT
CASSPPGSRGNTIYF
>TRBV2|NA|TRBD1|TRBJ2-5
TGTGCCAGCTCCGGGACAGGAAGGGCCCAGTACTTC
CASSGTGRAQYF
>TRBV12-3/TRBV12-4|many|TRBD2|TRBJ2-7
TGTGCCAGCAGTATTAGCGGGGACTCCTACGAGCAGTACTTC
CASSISGDSYEQYF